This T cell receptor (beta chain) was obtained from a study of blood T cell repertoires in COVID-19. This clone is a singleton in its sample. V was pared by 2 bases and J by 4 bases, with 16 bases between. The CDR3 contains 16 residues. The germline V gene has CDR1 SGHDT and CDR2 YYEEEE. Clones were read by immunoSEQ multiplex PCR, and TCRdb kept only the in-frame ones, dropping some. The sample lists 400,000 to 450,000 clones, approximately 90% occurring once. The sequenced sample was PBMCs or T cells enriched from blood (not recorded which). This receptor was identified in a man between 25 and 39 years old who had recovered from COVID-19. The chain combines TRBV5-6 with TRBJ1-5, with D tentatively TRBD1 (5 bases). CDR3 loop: CASSLMTGDGNQPQHF. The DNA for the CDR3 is TGTGCCAGCAGCTTAATGACGGGGGACGGGAATCAGCCCCAGCATTTT.